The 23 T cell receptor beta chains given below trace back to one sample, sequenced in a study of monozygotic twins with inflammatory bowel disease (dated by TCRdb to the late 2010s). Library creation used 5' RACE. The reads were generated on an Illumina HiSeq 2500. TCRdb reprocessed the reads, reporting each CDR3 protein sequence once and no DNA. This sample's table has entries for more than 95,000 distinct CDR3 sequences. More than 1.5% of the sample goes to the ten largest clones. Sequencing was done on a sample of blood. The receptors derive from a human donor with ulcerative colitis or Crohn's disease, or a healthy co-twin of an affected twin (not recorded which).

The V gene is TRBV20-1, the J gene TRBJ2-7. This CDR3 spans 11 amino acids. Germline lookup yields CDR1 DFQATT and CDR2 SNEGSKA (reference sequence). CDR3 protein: CSARGIQEQYF.

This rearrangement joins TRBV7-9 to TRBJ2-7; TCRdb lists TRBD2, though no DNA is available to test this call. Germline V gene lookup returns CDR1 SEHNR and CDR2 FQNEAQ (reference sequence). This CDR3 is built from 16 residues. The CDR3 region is CASSRRLAGHSYEQYF.

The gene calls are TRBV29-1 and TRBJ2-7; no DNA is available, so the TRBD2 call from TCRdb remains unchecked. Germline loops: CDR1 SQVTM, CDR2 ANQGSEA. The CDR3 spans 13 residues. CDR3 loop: CSVEAGRLYEQYF.

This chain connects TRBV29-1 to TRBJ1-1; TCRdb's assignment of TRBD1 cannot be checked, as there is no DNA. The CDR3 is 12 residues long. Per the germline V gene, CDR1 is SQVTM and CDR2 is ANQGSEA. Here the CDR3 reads CSVHRQGGMAFF.

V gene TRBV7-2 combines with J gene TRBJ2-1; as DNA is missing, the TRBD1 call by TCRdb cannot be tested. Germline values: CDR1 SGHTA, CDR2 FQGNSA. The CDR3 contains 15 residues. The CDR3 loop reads CASSYQGSSYNEQFF.

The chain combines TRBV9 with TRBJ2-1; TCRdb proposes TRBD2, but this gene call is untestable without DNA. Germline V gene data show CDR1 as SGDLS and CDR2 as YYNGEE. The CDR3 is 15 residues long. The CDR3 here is CASSVVGSGSLEQFF.

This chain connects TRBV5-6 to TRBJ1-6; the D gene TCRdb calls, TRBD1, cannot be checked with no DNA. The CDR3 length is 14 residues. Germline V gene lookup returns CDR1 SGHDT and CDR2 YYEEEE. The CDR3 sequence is CASSMGQTNSPLHF.

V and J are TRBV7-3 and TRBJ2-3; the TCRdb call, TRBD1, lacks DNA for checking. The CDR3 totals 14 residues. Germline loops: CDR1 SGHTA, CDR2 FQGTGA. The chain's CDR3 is CASSPDRFTDTQYF.

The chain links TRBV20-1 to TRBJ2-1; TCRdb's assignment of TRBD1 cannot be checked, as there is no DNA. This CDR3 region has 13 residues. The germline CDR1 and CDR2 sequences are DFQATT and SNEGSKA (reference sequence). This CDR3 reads CSARGGAANEQFF.

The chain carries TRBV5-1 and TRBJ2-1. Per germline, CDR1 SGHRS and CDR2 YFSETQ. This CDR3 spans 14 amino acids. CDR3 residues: CASSSGGAHNEQFF.

The CDR3 spells CSATRGTSGYNEQFF. This chain uses TRBV20-1 with TRBJ2-1; the TRBD2 assignment by TCRdb is unverifiable without DNA. This CDR3 has 15 residues. Germline CDR1 reads DFQATT; CDR2 reads SNEGSKA (reference sequence).

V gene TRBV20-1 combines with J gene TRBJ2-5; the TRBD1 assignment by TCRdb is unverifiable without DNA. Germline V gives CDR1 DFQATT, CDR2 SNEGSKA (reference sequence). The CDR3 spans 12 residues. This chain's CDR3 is CSAQRGLETQNF.

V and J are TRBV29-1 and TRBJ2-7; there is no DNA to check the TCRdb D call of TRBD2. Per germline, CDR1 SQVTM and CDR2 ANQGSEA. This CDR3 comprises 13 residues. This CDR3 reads CSVGTSGRGEQYF.

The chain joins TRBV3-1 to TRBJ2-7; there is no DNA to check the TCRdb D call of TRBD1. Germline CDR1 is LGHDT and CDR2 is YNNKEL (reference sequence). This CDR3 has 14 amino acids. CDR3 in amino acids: CASSLQGFAYEQYF.

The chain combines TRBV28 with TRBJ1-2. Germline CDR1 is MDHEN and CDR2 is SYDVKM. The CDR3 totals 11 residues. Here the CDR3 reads CASSLSDGYTF.

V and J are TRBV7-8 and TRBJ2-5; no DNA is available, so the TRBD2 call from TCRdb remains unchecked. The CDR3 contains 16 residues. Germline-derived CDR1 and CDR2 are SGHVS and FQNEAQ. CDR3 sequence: CASSWGTARKQETQYF. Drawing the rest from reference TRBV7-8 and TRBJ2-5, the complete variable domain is GAGVSQSPRYKVAKRGQDVALRCDPISGHVSLFWYQQALGQGPEFLTYFQNEAQLDKSGLPSDRFFAERPEGSVSTLKIQRTQQEDSAVYLCASSWGTARKQETQYFGPGTRLLVL.

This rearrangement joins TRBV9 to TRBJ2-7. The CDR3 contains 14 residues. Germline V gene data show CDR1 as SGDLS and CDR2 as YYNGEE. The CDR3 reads CASSVVGKACEQYF.

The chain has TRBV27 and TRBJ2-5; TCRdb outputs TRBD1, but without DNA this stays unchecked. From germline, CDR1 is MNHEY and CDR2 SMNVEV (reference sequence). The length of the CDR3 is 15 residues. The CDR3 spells CASSGLSPGKKTQYF.

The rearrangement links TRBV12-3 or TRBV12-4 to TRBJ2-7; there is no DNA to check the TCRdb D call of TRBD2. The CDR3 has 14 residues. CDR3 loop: CASRLAGGFYEQYF.

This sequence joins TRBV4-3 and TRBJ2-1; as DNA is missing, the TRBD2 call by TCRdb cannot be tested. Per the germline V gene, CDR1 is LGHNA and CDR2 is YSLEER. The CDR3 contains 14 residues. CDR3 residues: CASSQNPLGNEQFF.

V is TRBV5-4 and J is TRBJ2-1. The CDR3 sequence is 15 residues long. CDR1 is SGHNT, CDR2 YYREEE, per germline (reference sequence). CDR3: CASSLVNQAYNEQFF.

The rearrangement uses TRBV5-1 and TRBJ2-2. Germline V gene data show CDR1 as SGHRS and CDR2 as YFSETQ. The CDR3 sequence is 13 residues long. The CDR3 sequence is CASSFDGAGELFF.

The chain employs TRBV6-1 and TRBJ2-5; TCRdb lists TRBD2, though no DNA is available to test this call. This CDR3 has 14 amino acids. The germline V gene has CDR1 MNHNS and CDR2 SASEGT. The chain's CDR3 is CASSLLAGRGTQYF.